What follows is one TCR beta chain and its context. Its antigen remains unidentified. Base qualities are not provided; no much larger clone lies one nucleotide away. This specimen belongs to a study of CD8 T cells in Susac syndrome (dated 2019 in TCRdb). Regarding the complete study: Repertoire sequencing was used to test whether CD8+ T cell activation and differentiation in Susac syndrome was antigen driven. The study compared CD8+ T cell repertoire clonality among eleven to twelve healthy donors, around 14 Susac syndrome patients and around 16 multiple sclerosis patients.

CDR1 and CDR2, looked up from the germline V gene (reference sequence), are SEHNR and FQNEAQ. The cysteine opens and the phenylalanine closes a CDR3 of 13 amino acids. The entry retains the CDR3 DNA only, 39 bases that are in frame from base 1. V drops 8 bases and J drops 4 bases, leaving 11 bases in between. High-throughput TCR beta sequencing profiled peripheral blood CD8+ and CD4+ T cells from healthy donors, Susac syndrome patients and multiple sclerosis patients. The healthy donors served as controls matched for age and sex. Bulk CD8+ and CD4+ T cells were purified magnetically by negative isolation, whereas CD8+ TEMRA cells were enriched by FACS. Blood was collected in EDTA tubes and processed within 24 hours, with PBMCs isolated through density gradient centrifugation. PBMCs intended for TCR sequencing were cryopreserved in liquid nitrogen and thawed later in a water bath at 37 degrees C. The sorted or isolated CD4+, CD8+ and CD8+ TEMRA cells had a purity of 90% or higher.

RNA was extracted using the RNeasy kit, and about 0.5 to 1 ug of the RNA was reverse transcribed with random hexamers. The immunoSEQ multiplex PCR assay, covering 54 Vbeta and 13 Jbeta segments, was used to amplify TCR beta CDR3 regions. Bias from PCR amplification was corrected by using a synthetic template baseline for primer optimization and for computational correction. The authors' pipeline ran thus. Reads were annotated to V, D and J genes according to IMGT and were analyzed with immunoSEQ Analyzer, with only productive sequences retained. To calculate clonality, Shannon entropy was normalized by log2 of the number of productive unique sequences and then subtracted from one. For each patient and control, public and private clones were evaluated within the 100 most prevalent clones. A clone was defined as Susac-specific if it was absent from the healthy and MS cohorts, from roughly 990 published viral clones and from other ImmuneACCESS disease sequences. TCRdb redid the processing of the public reads, applying fastp at Q25 and MiXCR, and retained in-frame beta chains. Rows are combined by CDR3 protein, so each entry shows the most common genes and DNA. The authors' filters were not applied to this entry. This sample has tens of thousands of distinct CDR3 sequences in its table, and roughly 94% of those were observed once. Roughly 0.26% of the sample goes to the ten largest clones.

The paper's findings and limits, for the study overall: The study acknowledged that relatively few individuals were included in the TCR sequencing and HLA analysis.

The sequencing input was CD8+ T cells from PBMCs. This receptor was obtained from a human donor in good health. The receptor chain draws on TRBV7-9 and TRBJ2-2; the D gene cannot be resolved reliably. The DNA sequence is TGTGCCAGCCGGTCGGAGAGCACCGGGGAGCTGTTTTTT. Its translation is CASRSESTGELFF.